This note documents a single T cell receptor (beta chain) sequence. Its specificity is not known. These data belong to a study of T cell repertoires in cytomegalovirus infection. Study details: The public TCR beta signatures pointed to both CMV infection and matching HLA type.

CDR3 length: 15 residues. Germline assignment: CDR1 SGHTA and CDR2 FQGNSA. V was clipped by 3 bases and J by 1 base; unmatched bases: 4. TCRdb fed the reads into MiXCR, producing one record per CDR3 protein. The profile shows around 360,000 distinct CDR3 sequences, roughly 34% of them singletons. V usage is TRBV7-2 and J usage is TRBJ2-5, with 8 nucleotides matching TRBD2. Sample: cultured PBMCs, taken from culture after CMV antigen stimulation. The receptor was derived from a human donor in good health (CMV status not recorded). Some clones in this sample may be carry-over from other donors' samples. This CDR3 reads CASSFTSGFQETQYF. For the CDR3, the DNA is TGTGCCAGCAGCTTCACTAGCGGATTCCAAGAGACCCAGTACTTC. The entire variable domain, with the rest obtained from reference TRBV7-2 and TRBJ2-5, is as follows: GAGVSQSPSNKVTEKGKDVELRCDPISGHTALYWYRQSLGQGLEFLIYFQGNSAPDKSGLPSDRFSAERTGGSVSTLTIQRTQQEDSAVYLCASSFTSGFQETQYFGPGTRLLVL.